This T cell receptor (beta chain) was profiled in a study of Graves' ophthalmopathy and Graves' hyperthyroidism. PBMCs came from less than 12 ml of fresh peripheral blood. Amplification from RNA transcripts yielded the TCR beta CDR3 regions. The authors performed first-round RT-PCR with HTBI primers and then a second-round multiplex PCR. TCRdb ran MiXCR on the multiplex PCR reads and lists one entry per CDR3 protein. The sample shows about 240,000 distinct CDR3 sequences, around 42% of them seen only once. This clonotype was detected a few times. The sequence was obtained from an adult man with Graves' ophthalmopathy. Sequenced: peripheral blood.

This chain's CDR3 is CASSIGGRLNTEAFF. The CDR3 DNA is TGTGCCAGTAGTATTGGGGGACGGTTGAACACTGAAGCTTTCTTT. This rearrangement joins TRBV19 to TRBJ1-1, with D possibly TRBD1 on 5 matching bases. Looked up from germline, CDR1 is LNHDA and CDR2 is SQIVND (reference sequence). The CDR3 has 15 residues. Trimming removed 3 bases from V and 0 bases from J, with 11 bases in between.